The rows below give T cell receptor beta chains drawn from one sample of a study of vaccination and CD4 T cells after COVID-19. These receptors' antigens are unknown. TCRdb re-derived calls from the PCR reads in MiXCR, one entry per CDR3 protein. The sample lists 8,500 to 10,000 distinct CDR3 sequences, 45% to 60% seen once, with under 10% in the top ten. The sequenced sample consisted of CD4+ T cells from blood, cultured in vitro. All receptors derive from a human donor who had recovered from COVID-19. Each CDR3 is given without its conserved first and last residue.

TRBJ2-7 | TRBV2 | ASTRGTGGQNEQY
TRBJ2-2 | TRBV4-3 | ASSQDRAQGNTGELF
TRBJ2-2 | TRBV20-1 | SAREGATTGELF
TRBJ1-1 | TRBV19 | ASTYSQGTEAF
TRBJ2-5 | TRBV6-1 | ASGQTGTIKRQETQY
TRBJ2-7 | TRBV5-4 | ASGLGGVGSYEQY
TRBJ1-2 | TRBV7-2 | ASRLVGSGYT
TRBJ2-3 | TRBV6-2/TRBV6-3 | ASSYGRLSTDTQY
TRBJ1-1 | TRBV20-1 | SAIPGNTEAF
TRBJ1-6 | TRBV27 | ASSRDSLLNSPLH
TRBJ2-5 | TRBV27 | ASSSTGTRGETQY
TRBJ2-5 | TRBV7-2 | ASSLGSSGAETQY
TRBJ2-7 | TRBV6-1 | ASSELAGGPREQY
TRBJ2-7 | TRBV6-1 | ASTAGYEQY
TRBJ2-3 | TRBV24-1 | ATSDSRLRQGTDTQY
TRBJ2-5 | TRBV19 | AVKDREKQTQY
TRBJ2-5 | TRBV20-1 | SASAKEETQY
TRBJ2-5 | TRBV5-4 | ASSLGGGGAQETQY
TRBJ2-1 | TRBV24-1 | ATGTSGDYNEQF
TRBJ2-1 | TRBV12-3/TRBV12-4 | ASSPSTGPF
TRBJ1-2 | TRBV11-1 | ASSPTRTGNGYT
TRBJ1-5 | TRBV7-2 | ASSLKLNQPQH
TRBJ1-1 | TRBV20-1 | SASSGANTEAF
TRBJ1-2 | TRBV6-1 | ASSGQGFYGYT
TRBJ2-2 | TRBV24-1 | ATRDKENTGELF
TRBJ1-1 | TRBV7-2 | ASSTRQEMNTEAF
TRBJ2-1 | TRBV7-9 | ASSRRALAGGDNEQF
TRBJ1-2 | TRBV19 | ASSIDRDRGRVGYT
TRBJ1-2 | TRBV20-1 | SAGTPTNYGYT
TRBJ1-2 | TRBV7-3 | ASSSIGYGYT
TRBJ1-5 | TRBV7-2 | ASSFQGGANSNQPQH
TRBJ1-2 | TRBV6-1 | ASNEPTTRDQGGYT
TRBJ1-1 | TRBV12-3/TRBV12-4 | ASSVGATTEAF
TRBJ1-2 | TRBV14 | ASSGQGATSYT
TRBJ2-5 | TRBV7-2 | ASSLGSYGGQETQY
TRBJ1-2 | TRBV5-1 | ASSSSGDYGYT
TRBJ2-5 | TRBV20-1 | SARETGVLRETQY
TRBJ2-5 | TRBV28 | ASSLIFGTGQETQY
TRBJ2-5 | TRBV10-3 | AISEYSETQY
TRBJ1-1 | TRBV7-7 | ASSSDRNTEAF
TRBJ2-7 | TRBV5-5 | ASSPPTGIYEQY
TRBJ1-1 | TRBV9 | ASSDTGGPPLGTEAF
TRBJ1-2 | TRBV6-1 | AGYTWYSGYT
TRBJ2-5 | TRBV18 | ASSSGTGAQETQY
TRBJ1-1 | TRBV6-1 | ASSKGGMNTEAF
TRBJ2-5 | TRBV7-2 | ASSLVGSQETQY
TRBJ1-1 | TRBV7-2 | ASSLGPGNTEAF
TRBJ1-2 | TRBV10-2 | ASSGRTETYGYT
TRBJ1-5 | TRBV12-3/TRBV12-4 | ASSIGAGASGQPQH
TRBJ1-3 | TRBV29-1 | SVGDRRGNTIY
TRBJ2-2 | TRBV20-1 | SAPTSGRTGELF
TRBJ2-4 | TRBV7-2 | ASSWDGSLAKNIQY
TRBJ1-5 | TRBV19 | ASSILSRARVDQPQH
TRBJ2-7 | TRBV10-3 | AIQGGLGGSYEQY
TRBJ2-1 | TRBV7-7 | ASSSGLAGVGNEQF